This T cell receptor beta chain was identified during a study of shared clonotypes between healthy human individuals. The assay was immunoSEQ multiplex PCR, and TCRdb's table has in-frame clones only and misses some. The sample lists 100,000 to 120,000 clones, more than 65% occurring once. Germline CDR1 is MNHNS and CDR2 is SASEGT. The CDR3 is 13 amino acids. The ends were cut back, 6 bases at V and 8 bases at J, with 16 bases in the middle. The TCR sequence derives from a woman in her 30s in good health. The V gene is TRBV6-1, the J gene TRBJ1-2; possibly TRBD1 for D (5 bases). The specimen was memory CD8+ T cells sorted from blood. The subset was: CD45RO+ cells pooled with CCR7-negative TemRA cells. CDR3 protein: CASRSPTVGGYTF. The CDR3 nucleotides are TGTGCCAGCAGGTCCCCGACAGTCGGGGGCTACACCTTC.